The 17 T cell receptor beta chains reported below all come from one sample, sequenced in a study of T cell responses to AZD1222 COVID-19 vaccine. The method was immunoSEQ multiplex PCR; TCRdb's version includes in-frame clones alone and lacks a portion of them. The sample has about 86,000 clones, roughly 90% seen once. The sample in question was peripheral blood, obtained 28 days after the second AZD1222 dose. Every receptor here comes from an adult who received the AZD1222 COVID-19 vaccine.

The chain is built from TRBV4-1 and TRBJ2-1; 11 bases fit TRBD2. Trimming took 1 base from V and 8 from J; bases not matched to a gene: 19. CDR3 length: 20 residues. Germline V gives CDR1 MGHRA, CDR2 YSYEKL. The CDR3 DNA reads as TGCGCCAGCAGCCAAGGAAGGGTTGGGGCTAGCGGGGGGACCTTGGATGAGCAGTTCTTC. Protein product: CASSQGRVGASGGTLDEQFF.

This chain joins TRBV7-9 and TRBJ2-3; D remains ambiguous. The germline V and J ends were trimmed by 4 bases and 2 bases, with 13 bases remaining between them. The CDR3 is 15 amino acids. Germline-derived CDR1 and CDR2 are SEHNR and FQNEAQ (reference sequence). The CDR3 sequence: CASSSAWASTDTQYF. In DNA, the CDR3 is TGTGCCAGCAGCTCTGCCTGGGCCTCCACAGATACGCAGTATTTT. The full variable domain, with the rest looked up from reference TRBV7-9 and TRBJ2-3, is DTGVSQNPRHKITKRGQNVTFRCDPISEHNRLYWYRQTLGQGPEFLTYFQNEAQLEKSRLLSDRFSAERPKGSFSTLEIQRTEQGDSAMYLCASSSAWASTDTQYFGPGTRLTVL.

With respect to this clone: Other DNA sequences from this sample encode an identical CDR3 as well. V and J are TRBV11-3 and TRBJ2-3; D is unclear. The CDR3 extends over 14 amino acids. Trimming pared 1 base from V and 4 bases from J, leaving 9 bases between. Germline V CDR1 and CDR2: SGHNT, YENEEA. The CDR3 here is CASSLVSVSDTQYF. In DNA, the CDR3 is TGTGCCAGCAGCTTAGTGTCCGTGTCAGATACGCAGTATTTT.

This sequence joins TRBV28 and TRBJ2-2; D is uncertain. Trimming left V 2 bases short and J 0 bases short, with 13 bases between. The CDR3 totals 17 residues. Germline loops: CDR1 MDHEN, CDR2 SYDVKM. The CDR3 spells CASSLAVHSANTGELFF. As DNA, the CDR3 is TGTGCCAGCAGTTTAGCGGTCCACTCTGCGAACACCGGGGAGCTGTTTTTT.

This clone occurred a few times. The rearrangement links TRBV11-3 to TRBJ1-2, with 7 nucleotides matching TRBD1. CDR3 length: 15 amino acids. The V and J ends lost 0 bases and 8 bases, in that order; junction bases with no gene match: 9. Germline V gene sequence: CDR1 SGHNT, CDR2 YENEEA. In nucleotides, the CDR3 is TGTGCCAGCAGCTTAGATAGCGAAGGGGGCTACGGCTACACCTTC. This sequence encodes CASSLDSEGGYGYTF.

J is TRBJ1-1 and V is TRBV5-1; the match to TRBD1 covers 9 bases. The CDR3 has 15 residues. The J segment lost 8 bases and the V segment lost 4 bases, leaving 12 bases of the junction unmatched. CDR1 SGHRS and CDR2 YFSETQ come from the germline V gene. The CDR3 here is CASSGQGIGPVEAFF. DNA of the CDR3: TGCGCCAGCAGCGGACAGGGGATCGGCCCCGTGGAAGCTTTCTTT. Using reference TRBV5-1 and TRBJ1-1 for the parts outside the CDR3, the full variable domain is KAGVTQTPRYLIKTRGQQVTLSCSPISGHRSVSWYQQTPGQGLQFLFEYFSETQRNKGNFPGRFSGRQFSNSRSEMNVSTLELGDSALYLCASSGQGIGPVEAFFGQGTRLTVV.

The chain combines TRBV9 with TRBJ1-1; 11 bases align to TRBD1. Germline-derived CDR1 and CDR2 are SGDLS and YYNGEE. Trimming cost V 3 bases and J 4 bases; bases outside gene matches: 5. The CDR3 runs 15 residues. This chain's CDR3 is CASSADRGLGTEAFF. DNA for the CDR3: TGTGCCAGCAGCGCGGACAGGGGGCTAGGCACTGAAGCTTTCTTT. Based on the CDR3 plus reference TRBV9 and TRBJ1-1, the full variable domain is DSGVTQTPKHLITATGQRVTLRCSPRSGDLSVYWYQQSLDQGLQFLIQYYNGEERAKGNILERFSAQQFPDLHSELNLSSLELGDSALYFCASSADRGLGTEAFFGQGTRLTVV.

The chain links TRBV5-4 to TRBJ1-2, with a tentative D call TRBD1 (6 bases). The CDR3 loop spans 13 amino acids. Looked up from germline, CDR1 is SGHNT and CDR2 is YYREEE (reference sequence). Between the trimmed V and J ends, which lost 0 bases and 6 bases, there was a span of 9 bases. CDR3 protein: CASSLGGANGYTF. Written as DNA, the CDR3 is TGTGCCAGCAGCTTGGGGGGGGCAAATGGCTACACCTTC.

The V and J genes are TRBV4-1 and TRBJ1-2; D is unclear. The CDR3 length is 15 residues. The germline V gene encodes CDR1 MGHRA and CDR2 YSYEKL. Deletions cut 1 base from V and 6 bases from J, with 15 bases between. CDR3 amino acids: CASSQGRAPSDGYTF. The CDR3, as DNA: TGCGCCAGCAGCCAAGGGAGGGCGCCGAGTGATGGCTACACCTTC.

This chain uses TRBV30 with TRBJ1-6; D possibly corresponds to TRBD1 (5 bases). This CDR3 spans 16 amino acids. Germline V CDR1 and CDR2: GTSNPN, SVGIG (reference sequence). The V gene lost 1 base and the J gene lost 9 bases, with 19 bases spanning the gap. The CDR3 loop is CAWSGDSFLGGSPLHF. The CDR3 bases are TGTGCCTGGAGTGGCGACAGTTTCCTAGGTGGTTCACCCCTCCACTTT.

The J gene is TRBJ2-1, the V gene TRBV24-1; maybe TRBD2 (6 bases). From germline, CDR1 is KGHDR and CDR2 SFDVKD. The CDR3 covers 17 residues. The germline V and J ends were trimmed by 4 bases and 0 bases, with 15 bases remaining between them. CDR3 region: CATSDPLAESSYNEQFF. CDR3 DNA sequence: TGTGCCACCAGTGACCCTTTAGCGGAGAGCTCCTACAATGAGCAGTTCTTC.

CDR3 in amino acids: CASSERRGDQETQYF. The CDR3 DNA sequence: TGCGCCAGCAGCGAACGGCGGGGGGACCAAGAGACCCAGTACTTC. The chain employs TRBV4-3 and TRBJ2-5; 8 bases fit TRBD2. With V trimmed by 5 bases and J by 0 bases, 5 bases remained unmatched. In germline, CDR1 is LGHNA, CDR2 YSLEER. The CDR3 length is 15 residues.

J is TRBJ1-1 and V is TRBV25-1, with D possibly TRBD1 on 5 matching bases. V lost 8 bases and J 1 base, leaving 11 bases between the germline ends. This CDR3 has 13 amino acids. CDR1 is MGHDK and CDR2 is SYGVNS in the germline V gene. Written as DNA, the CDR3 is TGTGCCAGCCTCCCGGACAAGAACACTGAAGCTTTCTTT. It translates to CASLPDKNTEAFF.

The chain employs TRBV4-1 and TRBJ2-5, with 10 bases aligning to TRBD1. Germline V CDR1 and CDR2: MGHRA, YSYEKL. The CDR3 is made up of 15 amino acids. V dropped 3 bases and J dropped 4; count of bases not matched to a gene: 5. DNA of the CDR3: TGCGCCAGCAGCCAGCCGGGACAGGGGTTAGAGACCCAGTACTTC. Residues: CASSQPGQGLETQYF.

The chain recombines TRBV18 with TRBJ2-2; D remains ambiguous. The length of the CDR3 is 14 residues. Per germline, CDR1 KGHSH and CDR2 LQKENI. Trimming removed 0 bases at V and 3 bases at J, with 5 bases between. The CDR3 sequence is CASSPPQYTGELFF. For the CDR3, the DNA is TGTGCCAGCTCACCACCACAGTACACCGGGGAGCTGTTTTTT.

CDR3 sequence: CASSLNRDTEAFF. CDR3 coding DNA: TGTGCCAGCAGCCTTAACAGGGACACTGAAGCTTTCTTT. The chain carries TRBV7-3 and TRBJ1-1, with a tentative D call TRBD1 (6 bases). The CDR3 contains 13 residues. Trimming took 5 bases from V and 3 from J, leaving 10 bases between them. Germline loops: CDR1 SGHTA, CDR2 FQGTGA.

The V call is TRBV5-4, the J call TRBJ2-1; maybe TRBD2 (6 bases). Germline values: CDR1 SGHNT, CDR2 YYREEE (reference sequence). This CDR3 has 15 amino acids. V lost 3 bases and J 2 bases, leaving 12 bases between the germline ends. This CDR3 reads CASSSRGAPYNEQFF. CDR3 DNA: TGTGCCAGCAGCTCGCGCGGGGCCCCCTACAATGAGCAGTTCTTC.